The 9 T cell receptor beta chains given below trace back to one sample, sequenced in a study of T cell repertoires in cytomegalovirus infection. MiXCR, applied by TCRdb to the reads, yields one record per CDR3 protein. The table lists about 340,000 distinct CDR3 sequences, 29% of them singletons. These receptors' targets are unknown. The starting material was cultured PBMCs, obtained from culture after CMV antigen stimulation. These receptors originate from a human donor in good health (CMV status not recorded). Some clones in this sample may be carry-over from other donors' samples.

Only a few counts were recorded for this clonotype. The chain employs TRBV6-1 and TRBJ1-5; no reliable D call. There are 16 residues in the CDR3. In germline, CDR1 is MNHNS, CDR2 SASEGT. V dropped 3 bases and J dropped 3 bases, with 15 bases sitting between them. The CDR3 nucleotides are TGTGCCAGCAGTGATTTCGTAGCGGCCTTCAATCAGCCCCAGCATTTT. Translated: CASSDFVAAFNQPQHF.

The table lists this clonotype with many counts. The chain has TRBV7-8 and TRBJ2-7, with 10 bases that match TRBD2. CDR3 size: 13 residues. Trimming took 5 bases from V and 11 from J; bases not matched to a gene: 9. Germline assignment: CDR1 SGHVS and CDR2 FQNEAQ. The CDR3 nucleotides read TGTGCCAGCAGCGTTACTAGCGGGAATAGGAAGTACTTC. Its translation is CASSVTSGNRKYF.

This clonotype has only a few counts. This rearrangement joins TRBV12-3 or TRBV12-4 to TRBJ1-2; 10 bases map to TRBD1. CDR3 length: 13 residues. Losses at the gene ends were 1 base for V and 8 bases for J; bases not matched to a gene: 1. The CDR3 region is CASSLVTGGGYTF. The DNA for the CDR3 is TGTGCCAGCAGTTTAGTGACAGGGGGCGGCTACACCTTC.

In its sample, this clonotype was seen many times. The J gene is TRBJ1-2, the V gene TRBV12-3 or TRBV12-4; 9 nucleotides match TRBD1. Trimming removed 6 bases from V and 7 bases from J; junction bases left unmatched: 12. The CDR3 covers 15 residues. The CDR3 region has the DNA TGTGCCAGCAGCCCGGGACAGGGTAGGGCAGGTGGCTACACCTTC. The encoded protein is CASSPGQGRAGGYTF.

This chain connects TRBV27 to TRBJ2-7; D perhaps matches TRBD2 (6 bases). CDR1 is MNHEY and CDR2 is SMNVEV in the germline V gene (reference sequence). There are 13 residues in the CDR3. The V end was cut by 3 bases, the J end by 7 bases, with 13 bases between. The CDR3 DNA is TGTGCCAGCAGTTTTGCGGGGAGTTTGGAGCAGTACTTC. It yields the protein CASSFAGSLEQYF.

About this clonotype: Germline and junction disagree at one end, which may indicate a read error. The genes are TRBV6-1 and TRBJ2-3; D unclear. This CDR3 is built from 13 residues. Germline V lookup: CDR1 MNHNS, CDR2 SASEGT. DNA for the CDR3: TGTGCCAGCAGGGAAGGCTTGGGAGATACGCAGTATTTT. Its translation is CASREGLGDTQYF.

This clonotype has at least ten counts. The chain carries TRBV6-1 and TRBJ2-5; D gene ambiguous. Germline CDR1 MNHNS, CDR2 SASEGT. V was clipped by 8 bases and J by 1 base, with 20 bases between them. This CDR3 comprises 16 residues. The CDR3 bases are TGTGCCAGCTCGTTGGGCCCCAACTATGCCCAAGAGACCCAGTACTTC. It yields the protein CASSLGPNYAQETQYF.

This clonotype was counted only a few times. The chain combines TRBV3-1 with TRBJ2-1; 7 bases agree with TRBD2. J was trimmed by 15 bases and V by 1 base; bases with no gene match: 6. This CDR3 has 12 amino acids. Germline-derived CDR1 and CDR2 are LGHDT and YNNKEL (reference sequence). In DNA, the CDR3 is TGTGCCAGCAGCCAAGGACCGGGGGAGGGGTTCTTC. Protein sequence: CASSQGPGEGFF.

This clonotype came up many times. In DNA, the CDR3 is TGTGCCAGCAGCTCTAGGGGGATCGGCTACACCTTC. This translates into CASSSRGIGYTF. The chain links TRBV7-8 to TRBJ1-2; tentative D call: TRBD1 (6 bases). Trimming shortened V by 4 bases and J by 8 bases, and 11 bases separated the two germline ends. Germline assignment: CDR1 SGHVS and CDR2 FQNEAQ. The CDR3 covers 12 residues.